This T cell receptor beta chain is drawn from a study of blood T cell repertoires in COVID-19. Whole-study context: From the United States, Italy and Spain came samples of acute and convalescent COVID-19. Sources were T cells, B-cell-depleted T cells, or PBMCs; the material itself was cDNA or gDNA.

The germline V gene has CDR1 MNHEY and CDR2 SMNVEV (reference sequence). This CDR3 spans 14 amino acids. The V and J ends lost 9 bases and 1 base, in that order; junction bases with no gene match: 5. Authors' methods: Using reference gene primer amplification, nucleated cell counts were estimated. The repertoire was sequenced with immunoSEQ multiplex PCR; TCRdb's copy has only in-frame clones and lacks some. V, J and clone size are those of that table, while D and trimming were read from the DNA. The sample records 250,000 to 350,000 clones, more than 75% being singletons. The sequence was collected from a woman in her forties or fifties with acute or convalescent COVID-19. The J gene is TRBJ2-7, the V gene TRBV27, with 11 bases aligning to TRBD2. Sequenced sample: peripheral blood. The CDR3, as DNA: TGTGCCAGTCTAGCGGGAGGCCGTTCCTACGAGCAGTACTTC. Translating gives CASLAGGRSYEQYF.